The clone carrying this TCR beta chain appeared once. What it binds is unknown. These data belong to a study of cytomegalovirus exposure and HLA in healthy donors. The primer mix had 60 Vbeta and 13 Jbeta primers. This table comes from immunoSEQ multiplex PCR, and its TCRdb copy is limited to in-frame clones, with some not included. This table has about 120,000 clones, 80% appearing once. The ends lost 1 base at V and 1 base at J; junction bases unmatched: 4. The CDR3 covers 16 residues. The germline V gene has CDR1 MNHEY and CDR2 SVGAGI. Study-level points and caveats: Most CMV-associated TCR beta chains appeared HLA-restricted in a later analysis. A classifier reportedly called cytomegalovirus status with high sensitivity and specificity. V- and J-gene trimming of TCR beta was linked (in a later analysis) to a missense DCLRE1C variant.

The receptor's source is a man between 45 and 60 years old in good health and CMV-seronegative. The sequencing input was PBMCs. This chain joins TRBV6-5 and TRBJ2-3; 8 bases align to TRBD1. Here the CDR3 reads CASSYLLQGGTDTQYF. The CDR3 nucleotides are TGTGCCAGCAGTTACTTATTACAGGGGGGCACAGATACGCAGTATTTT.